The next 11 T cell receptor beta chains were all read from a single sample in a study of monozygotic twins with inflammatory bowel disease. TCRdb re-called the 5' RACE reads and gives one entry per CDR3 protein, without DNA. The sample has hundreds of thousands of distinct CDR3 sequences. The sequencing input was blood. These receptors came from a human donor with ulcerative colitis or Crohn's disease, or a healthy co-twin of an affected twin (not recorded which).

The J gene is TRBJ2-5, the V gene TRBV7-2. The germline V gene has CDR1 SGHTA and CDR2 FQGNSA. The CDR3 loop spans 13 amino acids. This CDR3 reads CASSLEIRETQYF.

This rearrangement joins TRBV7-3 to TRBJ2-7; TCRdb's D call, TRBD2, is unchecked because there is no DNA. This CDR3 spans 14 amino acids. Germline lookup yields CDR1 SGHTA and CDR2 FQGTGA. CDR3: CASSEAGGPEEQYF.

The chain uses TRBV4-3 and TRBJ1-3. Germline V gene data show CDR1 as LGHNA and CDR2 as YSLEER. There are 16 residues in the CDR3. The CDR3 region is CASSQVYGTSGNTIYF.

This chain links TRBV20-1 with TRBJ1-6; the D call from TCRdb, TRBD1, cannot be confirmed without DNA. Germline CDR1 is DFQATT and CDR2 is SNEGSKA (reference sequence). This CDR3 is 16 amino acids long. CDR3: CSASVRGTNYNSPLHF.

The chain uses TRBV28 and TRBJ1-4; TCRdb reports TRBD1, a call that lacks DNA to check it against. The CDR3 totals 15 residues. Germline-derived CDR1 and CDR2 are MDHEN and SYDVKM. CDR3 in amino acids: CASSPQGTTNEKLFF.

This chain links TRBV20-1 with TRBJ1-6; TCRdb indicates TRBD1, and absent DNA this call remains unverified. Germline CDR1 is DFQATT and CDR2 is SNEGSKA (reference sequence). This CDR3 contains 17 residues. Here the CDR3 reads CSARPQAGQGDNSPLHF.

V usage is TRBV7-9 and J usage is TRBJ1-3. The CDR3 contains 13 residues. Germline V gene data show CDR1 as SEHNR and CDR2 as FQNEAQ (reference sequence). The CDR3 sequence is CASSRISGNTIYF.

V and J are TRBV6-2 or TRBV6-3 and TRBJ2-2; TCRdb outputs TRBD1, but without DNA this stays unchecked. The length of the CDR3 is 16 residues. CDR1 is MNHEY, CDR2 SVGEGT, per germline. CDR3 loop: CASNKGGTAWTGELFF.

The chain employs TRBV27 and TRBJ1-4; TCRdb picks TRBD1, but there is no DNA to check that call. This CDR3 has 15 amino acids. Per germline, CDR1 MNHEY and CDR2 SMNVEV (reference sequence). CDR3 amino acids: CASSLFSDRQEKLFF.

V is TRBV24-1 and J is TRBJ2-1; no DNA is available, so the TRBD1 call from TCRdb remains unchecked. CDR1 and CDR2 from the germline V gene are KGHDR and SFDVKD. The CDR3 runs 18 residues. CDR3: CATSDSEYRDGTYNEQFF.

This chain connects TRBV7-2 to TRBJ2-3. Germline CDR1 and CDR2: SGHTA and FQGNSA. There are 14 residues in the CDR3. This chain's CDR3 is CASSSRLARDTQYF. The full variable domain, with the rest looked up from reference TRBV7-2 and TRBJ2-3, is GAGVSQSPSNKVTEKGKDVELRCDPISGHTALYWYRQSLGQGLEFLIYFQGNSAPDKSGLPSDRFSAERTGGSVSTLTIQRTQQEDSAVYLCASSSRLARDTQYFGPGTRLTVL.